This TCR beta chain was profiled in a study of T-cell reconstitution after alpha-beta-depleted transplantation in children. Study results and caveats: When one year had passed after transplant, most T-cell counts and diversity came from newly produced T cells. Alpha-beta T cells about two months after transplant reportedly derived from several hundred expanded graft clones.

This clonotype turned up a few times. Its antigen is undetermined. Trimming pared 6 bases from V and 0 bases from J, leaving 8 bases between. The germline gives CDR1 SGHDT, CDR2 YYEEEE. The CDR3 sequence is 13 residues long. The library targeted TCRbeta and was prepared with unique molecular identifiers. Via MiXCR, TCRdb re-called the PCR reads, giving one row per CDR3 protein. This sample has 100,000 or so distinct CDR3 sequences; 23% occur once, and the top ten carry around 21%. The sequence was collected from a boy younger than 10 with acute lymphoblastic leukemia, due to receive a stem cell transplant. The sequencing here drew on PBMCs, taken before TCRalphabeta/CD19-depleted stem cell transplant. This chain uses TRBV5-6 with TRBJ2-3; no firm D call. The CDR3 DNA is TGTGCCAGCACCATAATCAGCACAGATACGCAGTATTTT. Its translation: CASTIISTDTQYF.